The T cell receptor (beta chain) under discussion was sequenced for a study of brain T cells in children with intractable seizures. The CDR3 has 13 amino acids. V gave up 5 bases and J gave up 3 bases, with 11 bases separating them. CDR1 is SGHDT and CDR2 is YYEEEE in the germline V gene. Notes on the study in general: Pre- and post-surgery blood differed in depth, so pre-surgery absences may be undersampling.

Data came from immunoSEQ multiplex PCR; TCRdb stores just in-frame clones and leaves some out. Here the sample spans roughly 120,000 clones, roughly 94% being singletons. With respect to this clone: As yet, its antigen is unknown.

This receptor was obtained from a boy in the first two years of life with hemimegalencephaly and intractable seizures. The rearrangement uses TRBV5-6 and TRBJ1-1; D not resolved. Material: peripheral blood, obtained at surgery. Written as DNA, the CDR3 is TGTGCCAGCAGAGAGGTACGTTACACTGAAGCTTTCTTT. Protein product: CASREVRYTEAFF.